A single sample is the source of the 17 T cell receptor beta chains below, sequenced in a study of chemoradiotherapy in HPV16-positive cancers. Measured with immunoSEQ multiplex PCR; TCRdb has only the in-frame clones, and not every one. The table includes fewer than 16,000 clones, around 80% detected once. This specimen was acquired from a patient who underwent chemoradiotherapy. The receptors stem from a human donor with HPV-associated anogenital cancer.

The rearrangement joins TRBV7-9 to TRBJ2-6; a weak D match, TRBD2 (7 bases). Germline values: CDR1 SEHNR, CDR2 FQNEAQ (reference sequence). CDR3 length: 17 residues. Between the trimmed V and J ends, which lost 0 bases and 0 bases, there was a span of 9 bases. In DNA, the CDR3 is TGTGCCAGCAGCTTAGCGGGGGGGCGCTCTGGGGCCAACGTCCTGACTTTC. It is translated as CASSLAGGRSGANVLTF. Full variable domain (missing parts from reference TRBV7-9 and TRBJ2-6): DTGVSQNPRHKITKRGQNVTFRCDPISEHNRLYWYRQTLGQGPEFLTYFQNEAQLEKSRLLSDRFSAERPKGSFSTLEIQRTEQGDSAMYLCASSLAGGRSGANVLTFGAGSRLTVL.

The chain joins TRBV7-9 to TRBJ2-1; D gene unclear. This CDR3 is built from 14 residues. The germline CDR1 and CDR2 sequences are SEHNR and FQNEAQ (reference sequence). Trimming removed 6 bases at V and 1 base at J, with 10 bases between. The CDR3 sequence is CASSMSDSYNEQFF. The CDR3 DNA reads TGTGCCAGCAGTATGTCAGATTCCTACAATGAGCAGTTCTTC. Together with reference TRBV7-9 and TRBJ2-1, the CDR3 gives the full variable domain: DTGVSQNPRHKITKRGQNVTFRCDPISEHNRLYWYRQTLGQGPEFLTYFQNEAQLEKSRLLSDRFSAERPKGSFSTLEIQRTEQGDSAMYLCASSMSDSYNEQFFGPGTRLTVL.

The gene calls are TRBV5-4 and TRBJ2-7; weak D call: TRBD1 (6 bases). The V gene's germline CDR1 is SGHNT and CDR2 YYREEE (reference sequence). This CDR3 contains 14 residues. Trimming removed 3 bases from V and 2 bases from J, with 12 bases in between. The DNA of the CDR3 is TGTGCCAGCAGCTCAGGACAGTACCCCTACGAGCAGTACTTC. This gives the protein CASSSGQYPYEQYF.

CDR3 bases: TGCGCCAGCAGCTTCTCGCCTAGCGGGAACACCGGGGAGCTGTTTTTT. This translates into CASSFSPSGNTGELFF. The J gene is TRBJ2-2, the V gene TRBV5-1, with TRBD2 identical over 7 bases. The germline gives CDR1 SGHRS, CDR2 YFSETQ. CDR3 length: 16 amino acids. Germline trimming cut 2 bases from V and 1 base from J; bases unmatched to any gene: 5.

The chain carries TRBV13 and TRBJ2-7; possible D gene TRBD2, 5 bases. Trimming shortened V by 5 bases and J by 5 bases, and 10 bases separated the two germline ends. This CDR3 has 12 residues. Germline loops: CDR1 PRHDT, CDR2 FYEKMQ (reference sequence). For the CDR3, the DNA is TGTGCCAGCAGCCGCGCGCGGGACGAGCAGTACTTC. This codes for CASSRARDEQYF. Together with reference TRBV13 and TRBJ2-7, the CDR3 gives the full variable domain: AAGVIQSPRHLIKEKRETATLKCYPIPRHDTVYWYQQGPGQDPQFLISFYEKMQSDKGSIPDRFSAQQFSDYHSELNMSSLELGDSALYFCASSRARDEQYFGPGTRLTVT.

The chain uses TRBV5-1 and TRBJ2-2; 9 bases map to TRBD1. Germline V gene data show CDR1 as SGHRS and CDR2 as YFSETQ. CDR3 length: 15 residues. The V and J ends lost 2 bases and 4 bases, in that order; junction bases with no gene match: 3. CDR3 in DNA: TGCGCCAGCAGCTTACGGACAGGGGCCACCGGGGAGCTGTTTTTT. Its protein product is CASSLRTGATGELFF.

This clone showed up just a few times. V and J are TRBV18 and TRBJ2-5; 11 bases line up with TRBD1. The V segment lost 4 bases and the J segment 4 bases; nucleotides outside the gene matches: 5. The CDR3 length is 15 residues. Per germline, CDR1 KGHSH and CDR2 LQKENI. CDR3 in amino acids: CASSLSGTGGETQYF. CDR3 bases: TGTGCCAGCTCACTGTCCGGGACAGGGGGAGAGACCCAGTACTTC.

The chain employs TRBV6-6 and TRBJ1-2; 7 bases map to TRBD1. Germline CDR1 and CDR2: MNHNY and SVGAGI (reference sequence). Trimming cost V 5 bases and J 12 bases; bases outside gene matches: 12. This CDR3 is built from 13 residues. The CDR3 coding sequence is TGTGCCAGCAGTCCAACAGAGGGGGCGAAAGACACCTTC. It translates to CASSPTEGAKDTF.

The V gene is TRBV11-2, the J gene TRBJ2-1, with 9 bases that match TRBD1. Per the germline V gene, CDR1 is SGHAT and CDR2 is FQNNGV. V shed 4 bases, J shed 5 bases, and the junction held 6 bases outside the gene matches. The CDR3 spans 15 residues. The CDR3 DNA reads TGTGCCAGCAGCTCACCGGGACAGGGAAACAATGAGCAGTTCTTC. Translating it yields CASSSPGQGNNEQFF.

The chain recombines TRBV5-4 with TRBJ2-3, with TRBD1 identical over 9 bases. CDR3 length equals 16 residues. Germline V lookup: CDR1 SGHNT, CDR2 YYREEE (reference sequence). After removal of 4 bases from V and 1 base from J, the junction contained 7 bases not matched to a gene. CDR3: CASSPPNRGRTDTQYF. The DNA of the CDR3 is TGTGCCAGCAGCCCCCCTAACAGGGGGCGCACAGATACGCAGTATTTT.

The V gene is TRBV2, the J gene TRBJ1-5; a weak D match, TRBD1 (5 bases). Germline lookup yields CDR1 SNHLY and CDR2 FYNNEI. The CDR3 is made up of 13 amino acids. The V and J ends lost 11 bases and 4 bases respectively, with 15 bases between them. CDR3 in DNA: TGTGCCGTCCGGGGGGAAGGGAATCAGCCCCAGCATTTT. It codes for CAVRGEGNQPQHF.

This chain connects TRBV4-1 to TRBJ2-6, with D possibly called TRBD1 or TRBD2 (5 bases each). The germline V gene has CDR1 MGHRA and CDR2 YSYEKL. The CDR3 spans 17 residues. The germline V and J ends were trimmed by 3 bases and 0 bases, with 12 bases remaining between them. The CDR3 is CASSQSGGTSGANVLTF. Here the CDR3 DNA reads TGCGCCAGCAGCCAGAGTGGGGGAACCTCTGGGGCCAACGTCCTGACTTTC.

This clone was observed a few times. J is TRBJ2-5 and V is TRBV12-5; D not certain. Trimming pared 4 bases from V and 4 bases from J, leaving 10 bases between. The CDR3 totals 13 residues. The germline gives CDR1 LGHNT, CDR2 FRNRAP. The CDR3 region has the DNA TGTGCTAGTGGTTCCTCAGGAGTAGAGACCCAGTACTTC. Translating it yields CASGSSGVETQYF.

The rearrangement links TRBV19 to TRBJ1-2, with D unclear. CDR1 is LNHDA, CDR2 SQIVND, per germline (reference sequence). The CDR3 loop spans 13 amino acids. Trimming took 5 bases from V and 6 from J, leaving 13 bases between them. The CDR3: CASSRTFTHGYTF. The CDR3 DNA follows: TGTGCCAGTAGTCGGACGTTTACCCATGGCTACACCTTC. The complete variable domain, with remaining parts taken from reference TRBV19 and TRBJ1-2, reads DGGITQSPKYLFRKEGQNVTLSCEQNLNHDAMYWYRQDPGQGLRLIYYSQIVNDFQKGDIAEGYSVSREKKESFPLTVTSAQKNPTAFYLCASSRTFTHGYTFGSGTRLTVV.

The chain links TRBV7-2 to TRBJ2-7; 12 positions agree with TRBD2. Germline V gene sequence: CDR1 SGHTA, CDR2 FQGNSA. V lost 4 bases, J lost 4 bases, and 5 bases stayed unmatched. The CDR3 is 15 amino acids. The CDR3 spells CASSYASGGAYEQYF. DNA of the CDR3: TGTGCCAGCAGCTACGCTAGCGGGGGGGCTTACGAGCAGTACTTC.

The gene calls are TRBV27 and TRBJ2-7; perhaps TRBD2 as D (6 bases). The V end lost 2 bases, the J end lost 4 bases, and 12 bases lay between the germline ends. There are 14 residues in the CDR3. The germline CDR1 and CDR2 sequences are MNHEY and SMNVEV (reference sequence). DNA of the CDR3: TGTGCCAGCAGTTTAAGGAGGGGTAGGTACGAGCAGTACTTC. The encoded protein is CASSLRRGRYEQYF.

This clone has only one observation. The V gene is TRBV7-3, the J gene TRBJ2-3; D is unresolved. The CDR3 runs to 13 residues. Germline V gene lookup returns CDR1 SGHTA and CDR2 FQGTGA. Trimming took off 4 bases at V and 4 bases at J, with 9 bases between the two ends. The CDR3 here is CASSSHHPDTQYF. The CDR3 DNA follows: TGTGCCAGCAGCTCCCACCATCCAGATACGCAGTATTTT. Filled out from reference TRBV7-3 and TRBJ2-3, the complete variable domain reads GAGVSQTPSNKVTEKGKYVELRCDPISGHTALYWYRQSLGQGPEFLIYFQGTGAADDSGLPNDRFFAVRPEGSVSTLKIQRTERGDSAVYLCASSSHHPDTQYFGPGTRLTVL.